A selection of T cell receptor beta chains follows, all from one sample in a study of T cell repertoires in cytomegalovirus infection. TCRdb itself ran the reads through MiXCR, one entry per CDR3 protein. The table has about 440,000 distinct CDR3 sequences, about 33% seen once. The sequenced sample consisted of PBMCs. These receptors all stem from a human donor in good health (CMV status not recorded). Some clones in this sample may be carry-over from other donors' samples. Both conserved end residues are part of each CDR3. The D gene is left open where the match is weak. Clone size is stated in some rows and not others, as once, few, many or a class when expanded.

clone_size	d_call	v_call	j_call	cdr3_aa	cdr3_nt
few	.	TRBV20-1	TRBJ2-7	CSARDPQGGSYYEQYF	TGCAGTGCTAGAGATCCGCAGGGGGGCTCATACTACGAGCAGTACTTC
few	.	TRBV29-1	TRBJ2-3	CSVSGRSTDTQYF	TGCAGCGTGTCCGGCCGATCCACAGATACGCAGTATTTT
many	.	TRBV6-5	TRBJ2-2	CASSYRETGELFF	TGTGCCAGCAGTTACAGGGAAACCGGGGAGCTGTTTTTT
many	TRBD1	TRBV7-7	TRBJ1-3	CASSAGQGLKDHSGNTIYF	TGTGCCAGCAGCGCGGGACAGGGGCTAAAGGATCACTCTGGAAACACCATATATTTT
.	.	TRBV6-1	TRBJ1-1	CASSSQGTLNTEDFF	TGTGCCAGCAGCTCACAGGGCACCTTAAACACTGAAGATTTCTTT
.	TRBD2	TRBV20-1	TRBJ2-1	CSASWVAGGIEQFF	TGCAGTGCTTCCTGGGTAGCGGGGGGCATTGAGCAGTTCTTC
few	.	TRBV7-6	TRBJ1-3	CASSLEAGLYSGNTIYF	TGTGCCAGCAGCTTAGAAGCAGGGCTCTACTCTGGAAACACCATATATTTT
few	TRBD1	TRBV4-3	TRBJ2-5	CASSPGTDPRGETQYF	TGCGCCAGCAGCCCGGGGACAGACCCTCGAGGGGAGACCCAGTACTTC
few	TRBD1	TRBV7-6	TRBJ2-1	CASSRPVQGASGGEQFF	TGTGCCAGCAGCCGACCCGTACAGGGGGCTTCCGGGGGTGAGCAGTTCTTC
.	.	TRBV7-2	TRBJ2-6	CARSSPGQSSWANVLPF	TGTGCCAGAAGCTCCCCTGGACAGTCCTCTTGGGCCAACGTCCTGCCTTTC
few	TRBD1	TRBV11-2	TRBJ2-7	CASSWDRGDYEQYF	TGTGCCAGCAGCTGGGACAGGGGGGACTACGAGCAGTACTTC
.	.	TRBV28	TRBJ1-2	CASGRAPYGYTF	TGTGCCAGCGGTAGGGCCCCCTATGGCTACACCTTC
.	TRBD2	TRBV28	TRBJ2-1	CAIRLSLAGGYNEQFF	TGTGCCATCAGGTTATCCCTAGCGGGGGGCTACAATGAGCAGTTCTTC
.	.	TRBV7-6	TRBJ1-2	CASSLEQFGGGYTF	TGTGCCAGCAGCTTAGAGCAGTTCGGCGGGGGCTACACCTTC
many	TRBD1	TRBV7-8	TRBJ1-1	CASSTGTGAVWGNTEAFF	TGTGCCAGCAGCACGGGGACAGGGGCGGTGTGGGGGAACACTGAAGCTTTCTTT
few	.	TRBV10-3	TRBJ1-6	CAIKTGVRDSPLHF	TGTGCCATAAAGACAGGAGTCCGGGATTCACCCCTCCACTTT
.	.	TRBV29-1	TRBJ2-5	CSVLRRANLGETQYF	TGCAGCGTTCTCCGCCGGGCCAACTTAGGAGAGACCCAGTACTTC
.	.	TRBV27	TRBJ2-1	CASSSGQRSYNEQFF	TGTGCCAGCAGCTCGGGGCAGCGATCCTACAATGAGCAGTTCTTC
.	TRBD2	TRBV7-2	TRBJ2-1	CASSPHSGGRYNEQFF	TGTGCCAGCAGCCCCCATAGCGGGGGGCGCTACAATGAGCAGTTCTTC
.	TRBD2	TRBV6-1	TRBJ2-1	CASSYRGLAGGLYNEQFF	TGTGCCAGCAGTTACAGGGGACTAGCGGGGGGGCTTTACAATGAGCAGTTCTTC
few	.	TRBV2	TRBJ2-7	CASSDRVLVGEQYF	TGTGCCAGCAGTGATCGCGTTCTCGTCGGCGAGCAGTACTTC
.	.	TRBV19	TRBJ2-7	CASSAKFSSYEQYF	TGTGCCAGTAGTGCTAAATTTTCCTCCTACGAGCAGTACTTC
many	.	TRBV7-2	TRBJ1-5	CASSLAGRWGRKGNQPQHF	TGTGCCAGCAGCTTAGCGGGGAGATGGGGGAGGAAGGGCAATCAGCCCCAGCATTTT
few	TRBD1	TRBV12-3/TRBV12-4	TRBJ1-5	CASSFRPGAGGKVSQPQHF	TGTGCCAGCAGTTTCCGACCGGGGGCAGGGGGCAAAGTAAGTCAGCCCCAGCATTTT
.	TRBD2	TRBV7-9	TRBJ2-1	CASSYAGGTSEFF	TGTGCCAGCAGCTACGCGGGGGGGACTAGCGAGTTCTTC
.	TRBD2	TRBV7-6	TRBJ2-7	CASSSGGGQLYEQYF	TGTGCCAGCAGCTCGGGGGGGGGGCAGCTGTACGAGCAGTACTTC
.	.	TRBV4-1	TRBJ2-3	CASSPQWGADTQYF	TGCGCCAGCAGCCCCCAGTGGGGCGCCGATACGCAGTATTTT
.	.	TRBV12-3/TRBV12-4	TRBJ1-3	CASGGLGNTIYF	TGTGCCAGCGGGGGACTGGGAAACACCATATATTTT
few	TRBD1	TRBV30	TRBJ1-1	CAWRGQANTEAFF	TGTGCCTGGAGGGGACAGGCGAACACTGAAGCTTTCTTT
.	TRBD2	TRBV5-4	TRBJ2-3	CASSLIAGPTDTQYF	TGTGCCAGCAGCTTGATAGCGGGCCCCACAGATACGCAGTATTTT
many	.	TRBV12-3/TRBV12-4	TRBJ1-5	CASSFVGGSGQPQHF	TGTGCCAGCAGTTTCGTGGGAGGTTCGGGGCAGCCCCAGCATTTT
.	TRBD2	TRBV6-2/TRBV6-3	TRBJ2-7	CASSYSHAGEDEQYF	TGTGCCAGCAGTTACTCCCATGCGGGGGAGGACGAGCAGTACTTC
.	TRBD1	TRBV6-2/TRBV6-3	TRBJ1-4	CASRTSGGGEKLFF	TGTGCCAGCAGGACCTCAGGGGGCGGAGAAAAACTGTTTTTT
few	.	TRBV6-1	TRBJ2-2	CASSEAGGLGELFF	TGTGCCAGCAGTGAAGCTGGGGGTCTGGGGGAGCTGTTTTTT
few	.	TRBV28	TRBJ1-4	CASTSDRKNEKLFF	TGTGCCAGCACCTCCGACAGGAAAAATGAAAAACTGTTTTTT
few	.	TRBV7-9	TRBJ2-5	CASSSWGGQETQYF	TGTGCCAGCAGCTCGTGGGGTGGCCAAGAGACCCAGTACTTC
few	TRBD1	TRBV28	TRBJ1-1	CASSPSDRSFEAFF	TGTGCCAGCAGTCCATCGGACAGGAGCTTTGAAGCTTTCTTT
few	TRBD1	TRBV28	TRBJ1-2	CASSAGQGRGYTF	TGTGCCAGCAGTGCGGGACAGGGCAGGGGCTACACCTTC
few	.	TRBV7-9	TRBJ1-2	CASSPTARGYGYTF	TGTGCCAGCAGCCCCACGGCTCGGGGCTATGGCTACACCTTC
few	TRBD1	TRBV12-3/TRBV12-4	TRBJ1-2	CASSSRDSDGYTF	TGTGCCAGCAGTTCCCGGGACAGCGATGGCTACACCTTC
.	.	TRBV19	TRBJ2-2	CASRFGGLPNTGELFF	TGTGCCAGTAGATTTGGGGGACTCCCGAACACCGGGGAGCTGTTTTTT
few	.	TRBV18	TRBJ1-1	CASSPIGDLNTEAFF	TGTGCCAGCTCACCCATAGGGGACCTTAACACTGAAGCTTTCTTT
.	.	TRBV12-3/TRBV12-4	TRBJ2-3	CASSLLEPDTQYF	TGTGCCAGCAGTTTACTCGAGCCAGATACGCAGTATTTT
.	TRBD1	TRBV4-3	TRBJ1-1	CSSSQATGGYTEAFF	TGCTCCAGCAGCCAGGCCACAGGGGGGTACACTGAAGCTTTCTTT
few	.	TRBV29-1	TRBJ2-1	CSVDWQFF	TGCAGCGTTGACTGGCAGTTCTTC
.	TRBD1	TRBV6-6	TRBJ1-2	CASSYEGTVYGYTF	TGTGCCAGCAGTTACGAGGGGACAGTCTATGGCTACACCTTC
.	.	TRBV6-1	TRBJ1-1	CASSVDRGTHMNTEAFF	TGTGCCAGCAGCGTGGACAGAGGGACTCACATGAACACTGAAGCTTTCTTT
.	.	TRBV6-6	TRBJ2-5	CASRSQETQYF	TGTGCCAGTAGGAGCCAAGAGACCCAGTACTTC
few	.	TRBV7-8	TRBJ1-6	CASSLDGYGHNSPLHF	TGTGCCAGCAGCTTAGATGGGTATGGGCATAATTCACCCCTCCACTTT
many	.	TRBV7-6	TRBJ2-5	CASSPPPGRSRETQYF	TGTGCCAGCAGCCCGCCCCCAGGGAGATCAAGAGAGACCCAGTACTTC
few	.	TRBV19	TRBJ1-5	CASSIDGSPAQPQHF	TGTGCCAGTAGTATAGATGGGTCCCCAGCGCAGCCCCAGCATTTT
few	TRBD2	TRBV11-3	TRBJ2-7	CASSGLAGTRYEQYF	TGTGCCAGCAGCGGACTAGCGGGGACCCGCTACGAGCAGTACTTC
few	.	TRBV28	TRBJ1-3	CASSVTGSGNTIYF	TGTGCCAGCAGCGTTACTGGCTCCGGAAACACCATATATTTT
few	.	TRBV7-9	TRBJ1-3	CASSPQDSISSGNTIYF	TGTGCCAGCAGCCCACAGGACAGCATAAGCTCTGGAAACACCATATATTTT
many	TRBD1	TRBV7-8	TRBJ1-1	CASSSLQGARTEAFF	TGTGCCAGCAGCTCACTACAGGGGGCGAGAACTGAAGCTTTCTTT
.	.	TRBV4-2	TRBJ1-3	CASSQDRSTSGNTIYF	TGTGCCAGCAGCCAAGATCGAAGCACCTCTGGAAACACCATATATTTT
.	TRBD2	TRBV12-3/TRBV12-4	TRBJ2-3	CASSSRLAGGRGTDTQYF	TGTGCCAGCAGCTCGAGGCTAGCGGGGGGGCGAGGCACAGATACGCAGTATTTT
.	TRBD1	TRBV5-5	TRBJ1-1	CASSQGTVQNTEAFF	TGTGCCAGCAGCCAAGGGACAGTCCAGAACACTGAAGCTTTCTTT
few	.	TRBV6-1	TRBJ2-7	CASSVGYEQYF	TGTGCCAGCAGTGTCGGCTACGAGCAGTACTTC
many	TRBD2	TRBV28	TRBJ2-3	CASSPFGSGGTNTQYF	TGTGCCAGCAGTCCTTTCGGAAGCGGGGGGACGAATACGCAGTATTTT